The 13 T cell receptor beta chains below were found in one sample sequenced in a study of identical twins. TCRdb redid the calling of the 5' RACE reads with MiXCR, one entry per CDR3 protein. This table has 350,000 to 600,000 distinct CDR3 sequences, approximately 15% appearing once. These data also formed part of another study, on yellow fever vaccine responses in identical twins.

Sequencing was done on a sample of CD4+ T cells sorted from blood. Receptor source: a woman under 30 in good health.

V and J are TRBV28 and TRBJ1-2; D is possibly TRBD1 (5 bases). Germline V gene data show CDR1 as MDHEN and CDR2 as SYDVKM. This CDR3 spans 13 amino acids. The V end lost 6 bases, the J end lost 3 bases, and 11 bases lay between the germline ends. The CDR3 DNA follows: TGTGCCAGCAGACCACAACAGGACTATGGCTACACCTTC. It specifies CASRPQQDYGYTF.

Written as DNA, the CDR3 is TGCAGTGCTAGAGATCCCGAGGTAGGGGCCTACGAGCAGTACTTC. Its protein product is CSARDPEVGAYEQYF. The chain links TRBV20-1 to TRBJ2-7, with TRBD1 as a possible D gene (5 bases). The germline V and J ends were trimmed by 0 bases and 2 bases, with 14 bases remaining between them. The CDR3 has 15 residues. CDR1 is DFQATT, CDR2 SNEGSKA, per germline (reference sequence).

The gene calls are TRBV28 and TRBJ1-3; the D gene is possibly TRBD1 (6 bases). The CDR3 contains 14 residues. The germline V gene has CDR1 MDHEN and CDR2 SYDVKM. With 8 bases removed from V and 5 bases from J, the gap between germline ends came to 16 bases. The CDR3 reads CASRRGGQRNTIYF. In DNA, the CDR3 is TGTGCCAGCCGTCGGGGGGGGCAAAGAAACACCATATATTTT.

The chain recombines TRBV10-3 with TRBJ2-1; 14 nucleotides agree with TRBD2. CDR3 length equals 18 residues. J lost 1 base, V lost 3 bases, and 5 bases had no gene match. CDR1 ENHRY and CDR2 SYGVKD come from the germline V gene. The CDR3 spells CAISEYRTSGRSYNEQFF. CDR3 nucleotides: TGTGCCATCAGTGAATATAGGACTAGCGGGAGGTCCTACAATGAGCAGTTCTTC.

In this sample, this clonotype turned up a few times. The rearrangement uses TRBV15 and TRBJ2-5; no clear D. There are 15 residues in the CDR3. V lost 0 bases and J lost 1, with 9 bases in between. In germline, CDR1 is LNHNV, CDR2 YYDKDF (reference sequence). The CDR3, as DNA: TGTGCCACCAGCAGAGATCGGAATCCCCAAGAGACCCAGTACTTC. It yields the protein CATSRDRNPQETQYF.

This clonotype was found a few times. V gene TRBV3-1 combines with J gene TRBJ2-2; D uncertain. V was clipped by 2 bases and J by 10 bases, with 8 bases between them. Germline CDR1 LGHDT, CDR2 YNNKEL (reference sequence). This CDR3 comprises 12 residues. CDR3 nucleotide sequence: TGTGCCAGCAGCCAAAGAACGAAGGAGCTGTTTTTT. Translation gives CASSQRTKELFF.

This clonotype has more than one count but fewer than ten. The chain employs TRBV20-1 and TRBJ2-5; 10 nucleotides agree with TRBD2. Trimming took 8 bases from V and 5 from J; bases not matched to a gene: 8. CDR1 and CDR2 from the germline V gene are DFQATT and SNEGSKA (reference sequence). The CDR3 totals 13 residues. For the CDR3, the DNA is TGCAGTCCTCTAGCGGGAGTAGAGGAGACCCAGTACTTC. Translation gives CSPLAGVEETQYF.

This chain connects TRBV11-1 to TRBJ2-7; D is unresolved. Germline CDR1 SGHAT, CDR2 FQDESV (reference sequence). V was clipped by 5 bases and J by 7 bases, with 9 bases between them. This CDR3 is built from 11 residues. Written as DNA, the CDR3 is TGTGCCAGCAGCCGATTGGGGGAGCAGTACTTC. This gives the protein CASSRLGEQYF. The variable domain in full, completed from reference TRBV11-1 and TRBJ2-7, reads EAEVAQSPRYKITEKSQAVAFWCDPISGHATLYWYRQILGQGPELLVQFQDESVVDDSQLPKDRFSAERLKGVDSTLKIQPAELGDSAMYLCASSRLGEQYFGPGTRLTVT.

The rearrangement links TRBV19 to TRBJ1-1; no clear D. The CDR3 consists of 16 residues. Between the trimmed V and J ends, which lost 7 bases and 1 base, there was a span of 19 bases. Germline-derived CDR1 and CDR2 are LNHDA and SQIVND (reference sequence). The DNA for the CDR3 is TGTGCCAGTACCGAAGGCCCAGGACGGAAGAACACTGAAGCTTTCTTT. Translating gives CASTEGPGRKNTEAFF.

This clonotype was recorded a few times. The chain joins TRBV7-2 to TRBJ2-5, with D perhaps matching TRBD1 (7 bases). The length of the CDR3 is 15 residues. CDR1 is SGHTA and CDR2 is FQGNSA in the germline V gene. The ends were cut back, 3 bases at V and 5 bases at J, with 16 bases in the middle. In DNA, the CDR3 is TGTGCCAGCAGCTTCGGAGGGGGCATTGCCGAGACCCAGTACTTC. Residues: CASSFGGGIAETQYF.

The V and J genes are TRBV7-9 and TRBJ1-6; the D is unclear. Trimming took off 4 bases at V and 7 bases at J, with 11 bases between the two ends. There are 14 residues in the CDR3. Germline assignment: CDR1 SEHNR and CDR2 FQNEAQ (reference sequence). The CDR3 spells CASSYGVENSPLHF. The CDR3 nucleotides read TGTGCCAGCAGCTACGGGGTTGAGAATTCACCCCTCCACTTT. Full variable domain (remainder filled in from reference TRBV7-9 and TRBJ1-6): DTGVSQNPRHKITKRGQNVTFRCDPISEHNRLYWYRQTLGQGPEFLTYFQNEAQLEKSRLLSDRFSAERPKGSFSTLEIQRTEQGDSAMYLCASSYGVENSPLHFGNGTRLTVT.

This clonotype was seen a handful of times. J is TRBJ2-2 and V is TRBV11-2; TRBD2 matches at 13 bases. J was trimmed by 4 bases and V by 5 bases; bases with no gene match: 4. The germline gives CDR1 SGHAT, CDR2 FQNNGV. The CDR3 totals 16 residues. The CDR3 DNA is TGTGCCAGCAGCCGCGGGACTAGCGGGGTCACCGGGGAGCTGTTTTTT. Translated, it gives CASSRGTSGVTGELFF.

This clonotype was recorded a few times. V and J are TRBV7-2 and TRBJ1-6; D gene uncertain. Germline lookup yields CDR1 SGHTA and CDR2 FQGNSA. V lost 6 bases, J lost 3 bases, and 6 bases lay in between. This CDR3 spans 13 amino acids. The CDR3 is CASRANYNSPLHF. CDR3 nucleotides: TGTGCCAGCAGGGCTAACTATAATTCACCCCTCCACTTT.